One sample yielded the 32 T cell receptor beta chains listed below, sequenced in a study of a mutant IDH1 vaccine in newly diagnosed glioma. Their target antigens are unknown. Time point indicated: week 35, safety follow-up. Each dose of the vaccine consisted of 300 ug of mutant IDH1 20-mer peptide, with topical imiquimod. Only in-frame clones appear in the TCRdb table, and some are missing; sequencing was by immunoSEQ multiplex PCR. The profile covers some 71,000 clones, with around 90% appearing a single time and 2% to 2.5% taken by the ten largest. Material: PBMCs, obtained from a glioma patient whose treatment included an IDH1 peptide vaccine. The source is a man aged 30 to 39 with glioma.

This chain connects TRBV28 to TRBJ2-1; unclear D gene. Germline CDR1 and CDR2: MDHEN and SYDVKM. The CDR3 sequence is 17 residues long. The V end was cut by 1 base, the J end by 3 bases, with 16 bases between. The CDR3 is CASSLSFPGSFYNEQFF. CDR3 sequence (DNA): TGTGCCAGCAGTTTATCCTTCCCCGGTTCCTTCTACAATGAGCAGTTCTTC.

This clone has only one observation. The chain recombines TRBV2 with TRBJ2-7, with D tentatively TRBD1 or TRBD2 (5 bases each). V was clipped by 8 bases and J by 3 bases, with 20 bases between them. This CDR3 has 15 amino acids. Germline CDR1 is SNHLY and CDR2 is FYNNEI. The CDR3 nucleotides read TGTGCCAGCGCATACAACCGGGACGGCCGCTACGAGCAGTACTTC. Its protein is CASAYNRDGRYEQYF. The full variable domain, rest sourced from reference TRBV2 and TRBJ2-7, is EPEVTQTPSHQVTQMGQEVILRCVPISNHLYFYWYRQILGQKVEFLVSFYNNEISEKSEIFDDQFSVERPDGSNFTLKIRSTKLEDSAMYFCASAYNRDGRYEQYFGPGTRLTVT.

This clone was seen a single time. This chain connects TRBV9 to TRBJ2-5, with 9 bases that match TRBD2. The J segment lost 2 bases and the V segment lost 2 bases, leaving 7 bases of the junction unmatched. The CDR3 length is 16 residues. Germline lookup yields CDR1 SGDLS and CDR2 YYNGEE. CDR3 amino acids: CASSVSSSGRQETQYF. The DNA for the CDR3 is TGTGCCAGCAGCGTCTCGAGTAGCGGGAGACAAGAGACCCAGTACTTC.

This clone was seen once. The V and J genes are TRBV10-3 and TRBJ2-2; a weak D match, TRBD2 (5 bases). With 6 bases removed from V and 2 bases from J, the gap between germline ends came to 10 bases. The CDR3 loop spans 14 amino acids. Germline V gene lookup returns CDR1 ENHRY and CDR2 SYGVKD. This CDR3 reads CAISRTGNTGELFF. CDR3 nucleotides: TGTGCCATCAGCAGGACGGGAAACACCGGGGAGCTGTTTTTT.

This clone appeared once. The chain links TRBV4-3 to TRBJ1-2; D call uncertain. V was pared by 0 bases and J by 4 bases, with 15 bases between. CDR1 and CDR2 (germline): LGHNA, YSLEER. This CDR3 contains 16 residues. CDR3 sequence reads: CASSQDRTLGSYGYTF. CDR3 DNA sequence: TGCGCCAGCAGCCAAGATCGAACACTAGGGAGCTATGGCTACACCTTC.

The CDR3 spells CATRDSGIKRETQYF. Written as DNA, the CDR3 is TGCGCCACCAGAGACTCCGGGATAAAGAGGGAGACCCAGTACTTC. This rearrangement joins TRBV10-2 to TRBJ2-5, with D possibly matching TRBD2 (5 bases). The length of the CDR3 is 15 residues. V gave up 10 bases and J gave up 5 bases, with 23 bases separating them. The germline V gene encodes CDR1 WSHSY and CDR2 SAAADI.

The rearrangement uses TRBV6-6 and TRBJ1-1, with D unclear. Trimming removed 0 bases at V and 9 bases at J, with 11 bases between. The CDR3 spans 13 residues. Germline V gene data show CDR1 as MNHNY and CDR2 as SVGAGI (reference sequence). The CDR3 here is CASSYSTSLQAFF. The CDR3 coding sequence is TGTGCCAGCAGTTACTCGACCAGCCTCCAAGCTTTCTTT.

This chain uses TRBV7-9 with TRBJ1-2, with D hard to call. V lost 0 bases and J lost 3, with 14 bases in between. Per germline, CDR1 SEHNR and CDR2 FQNEAQ (reference sequence). This CDR3 is 16 amino acids long. Written as DNA, the CDR3 is TGTGCCAGCAGCTTAGCCGCCGGCCAGGCTTACTATGGCTACACCTTC. This sequence encodes CASSLAAGQAYYGYTF.

The CDR3 loop reads CASSQDRQGRRYGYTF. The CDR3 DNA is TGCGCCAGCAGCCAAGATAGGCAGGGTCGACGCTATGGCTACACCTTC. V is TRBV4-3 and J is TRBJ1-2, with D possibly TRBD1 on 5 matching bases. CDR3 length: 16 amino acids. Trimming stripped 0 bases from V and 4 bases from J, with 15 bases between. Germline assignment: CDR1 LGHNA and CDR2 YSLEER.

The rearrangement uses TRBV29-1 and TRBJ2-1, with TRBD1 identical over 7 bases. The V gene end was trimmed by 3 bases and the J gene end by 5 bases; junction bases not matched to a gene: 13. CDR3 size: 16 residues. Germline values: CDR1 SQVTM, CDR2 ANQGSEA. The CDR3 loop is CSVDDRASILDNEQFF. For the CDR3, the DNA is TGCAGCGTTGATGACAGGGCGTCGATTCTGGACAATGAGCAGTTCTTC.

The chain links TRBV10-2 to TRBJ1-1, with unresolved D. The germline gives CDR1 WSHSY, CDR2 SAAADI. This CDR3 has 12 residues. V shed 7 bases and J shed 5 bases, with 11 bases lying between them. Written as DNA, the CDR3 is TGCGCCAGCAACCCTGGAGGAACTGAAGCTTTCTTT. Translated, it gives CASNPGGTEAFF.

The chain employs TRBV30 and TRBJ2-5; 12 bases align to TRBD2. The trim removed 3 bases at V and 5 bases at J, leaving 4 bases unmatched. CDR3 length: 14 residues. Germline V lookup: CDR1 GTSNPN, CDR2 SVGIG (reference sequence). CDR3 amino acids: CAWRSSGGVETQYF. DNA of the CDR3: TGTGCCTGGAGATCTAGCGGGGGGGTGGAGACCCAGTACTTC.

The rearrangement joins TRBV9 to TRBJ1-2, with D uncertain. CDR3 size: 11 residues. Trimming stripped 2 bases from V and 2 bases from J, with 1 base between. CDR1 and CDR2 (germline): SGDLS, YYNGEE. The CDR3 sequence is CASSVNYGYTF. CDR3 nucleotides: TGTGCCAGCAGCGTCAACTATGGCTACACCTTC.

The V gene is TRBV20-1, the J gene TRBJ1-2; no reliable D call. Germline V gene sequence: CDR1 DFQATT, CDR2 SNEGSKA (reference sequence). V was clipped by 3 bases and J by 5 bases, with 7 bases between them. This CDR3 contains 11 residues. The CDR3 reads CSARQLYGYTF. As DNA, the CDR3 is TGCAGTGCTAGGCAGCTATATGGCTACACCTTC.

The rearrangement joins TRBV25-1 to TRBJ1-6; TRBD1 agrees at 7 bases. CDR3 length equals 14 residues. The V and J ends lost 4 bases and 8 bases, in that order; junction bases with no gene match: 5. The germline V gene encodes CDR1 MGHDK and CDR2 SYGVNS. The CDR3 nucleotides read TGTGCCAGCAGTGTGGGACAGAGGGATTCACCCCTCCACTTT. It yields the protein CASSVGQRDSPLHF.

The chain uses TRBV11-2 and TRBJ1-3; no definite D call. This CDR3 comprises 16 residues. Deletions cut 5 bases from V and 4 bases from J, with 18 bases between. Germline V gene data show CDR1 as SGHAT and CDR2 as FQNNGV. The CDR3 loop is CASSPGRVSAGNTIYF. CDR3 bases: TGTGCCAGCAGCCCGGGGAGGGTCTCAGCGGGAAACACCATATATTTT.

The CDR3 region is CASSIQAGQGLYTQYF. DNA for the CDR3: TGTGCCAGTAGTATTCAGGCAGGACAGGGCCTCTATACGCAGTATTTT. The chain is built from TRBV19 and TRBJ2-3, with 8 positions matching TRBD1. CDR3 length: 16 residues. The J segment lost 7 bases and the V segment lost 3 bases, leaving 12 bases of the junction unmatched. Germline V CDR1 and CDR2: LNHDA, SQIVND (reference sequence).

The sample holds one count of this clone. The chain recombines TRBV6-7 with TRBJ1-2; 7 bases are shared with TRBD1. TRBV6-7 is an open reading frame whose function is uncertain. This CDR3 is 15 amino acids long. J was trimmed by 0 bases and V by 2 bases; bases with no gene match: 3. CDR3 coding DNA: TGTGCCAGCAGTTACAGGGGGCGCGCTAACTATGGCTACACCTTC. The encoded protein is CASSYRGRANYGYTF.

The table lists this clone with a few counts. The chain has TRBV7-3 and TRBJ2-1; no firm D call. The V end lost 8 bases, the J end lost 9 bases, and 11 bases lay between the germline ends. This CDR3 contains 11 residues. Germline values: CDR1 SGHTA, CDR2 FQGTGA. CDR3 protein: CASGTGGEQFF. The CDR3 coding sequence is TGTGCCAGCGGAACCGGCGGTGAGCAGTTCTTC.

The chain joins TRBV19 to TRBJ1-5; TRBD1 might be the D (6 bases). CDR1 LNHDA and CDR2 SQIVND come from the germline V gene (reference sequence). The V and J ends lost 3 bases and 5 bases respectively, with 11 bases between them. There are 14 residues in the CDR3. In nucleotides, the CDR3 is TGTGCCAGTAGTATTACGAAGGGGGATCAGCCCCAGCATTTT. Protein product: CASSITKGDQPQHF.

The rearrangement joins TRBV9 to TRBJ1-2; 7 bases are shared with TRBD1. The V segment lost 4 bases and the J segment 0 bases; nucleotides outside the gene matches: 3. The CDR3 spans 14 residues. CDR1 SGDLS and CDR2 YYNGEE come from the germline V gene. Here the CDR3 DNA reads TGTGCCAGCAGCCCGACAGGGCCTAACTATGGCTACACCTTC. This translates into CASSPTGPNYGYTF.

V gene TRBV29-1 combines with J gene TRBJ2-1, with 8 positions matching TRBD2. This CDR3 spans 14 amino acids. Losses at the gene ends were 7 bases for V and 1 base for J; bases not matched to a gene: 6. From germline, CDR1 is SQVTM and CDR2 ANQGSEA. CDR3 in DNA: TGCAGCGCCTCCGGGGGGGCATCCTACAATGAGCAGTTCTTC. This encodes CSASGGASYNEQFF.

This clone was seen more than once but under ten times. The chain combines TRBV18 with TRBJ2-3, with 9 bases fitting TRBD2. Germline V gene lookup returns CDR1 KGHSH and CDR2 LQKENI. J was trimmed by 4 bases and V by 0 bases; bases with no gene match: 2. The CDR3 has 15 residues. DNA of the CDR3: TGTGCCAGCTCACCACCTAGCGGGGGTTCAGATACGCAGTATTTT. Translated: CASSPPSGGSDTQYF. The whole variable domain, remainder taken from reference TRBV18 and TRBJ2-3, is NAGVMQNPRHLVRRRGQEARLRCSPMKGHSHVYWYRQLPEEGLKFMVYLQKENIIDESGMPKERFSAEFPKEGPSILRIQQVVRGDSAAYFCASSPPSGGSDTQYFGPGTRLTVL.

V gene TRBV2 combines with J gene TRBJ1-4; D gene ambiguous. V shed 7 bases and J shed 14 bases, with 23 bases lying between them. CDR1 and CDR2 (germline): SNHLY, FYNNEI. CDR3 length equals 14 residues. This CDR3 is CASTSESLQLGLFF. CDR3 in DNA: TGTGCCAGCACTTCTGAATCCCTCCAATTGGGGCTGTTTTTT. Using reference TRBV2 and TRBJ1-4 for the parts outside the CDR3, the full variable domain is EPEVTQTPSHQVTQMGQEVILRCVPISNHLYFYWYRQILGQKVEFLVSFYNNEISEKSEIFDDQFSVERPDGSNFTLKIRSTKLEDSAMYFCASTSESLQLGLFFGSGTQLSVL.

The chain recombines TRBV2 with TRBJ1-1; the D is unclear. CDR3 size: 11 residues. Trimming removed 4 bases from V and 6 bases from J, with 6 bases in between. Germline-derived CDR1 and CDR2 are SNHLY and FYNNEI. The CDR3 DNA reads as TGTGCCAGCAGTGTTTACGCTGAAGCTTTCTTT. As protein: CASSVYAEAFF.

By share of the sample, this clone is large (0.1 to 1%). V gene TRBV27 combines with J gene TRBJ1-1; possibly TRBD1 for D (5 bases). Germline V gene data show CDR1 as MNHEY and CDR2 as SMNVEV (reference sequence). V lost 5 bases and J lost 1, with 5 bases in between. There are 12 residues in the CDR3. The CDR3 region has the DNA TGTGCCAGCAGTACAGGGAACACTGAAGCTTTCTTT. This encodes CASSTGNTEAFF.

The rearrangement joins TRBV7-6 to TRBJ2-3; D perhaps matches TRBD2 (6 bases). V was clipped by 4 bases and J by 2 bases, with 10 bases between them. The germline V gene encodes CDR1 SGHVS and CDR2 FNYEAQ. The CDR3 spans 14 residues. CDR3 sequence: CASSSGTYTDTQYF. The CDR3 bases are TGTGCCAGCAGCTCCGGGACTTACACAGATACGCAGTATTTT. Combining the CDR3 with reference TRBV7-6 and TRBJ2-3 gives the whole variable domain GAGVSQSPRYKVTKRGQDVALRCDPISGHVSLYWYRQALGQGPEFLTYFNYEAQQDKSGLPNDRFSAERPEGSISTLTIQRTEQRDSAMYRCASSSGTYTDTQYFGPGTRLTVL.

J is TRBJ2-7 and V is TRBV7-2, with unresolved D. The CDR3 sequence is 16 residues long. The ends were cut back, 5 bases at V and 0 bases at J, with 17 bases in the middle. Germline V gives CDR1 SGHTA, CDR2 FQGNSA. CDR3 residues: CASSVRGRQSSYEQYF. CDR3 DNA: TGTGCCAGCAGCGTACGAGGACGCCAGAGCTCCTACGAGCAGTACTTC.

The chain uses TRBV11-2 and TRBJ2-5; D unresolved. CDR1 SGHAT and CDR2 FQNNGV come from the germline V gene. The CDR3 runs 17 residues. Trimming left V 4 bases short and J 2 bases short, with 20 bases between. Here the CDR3 reads CASSWVPPIDAQETQYF. CDR3 coding DNA: TGTGCCAGCAGCTGGGTTCCCCCCATAGACGCTCAAGAGACCCAGTACTTC.

This clone was observed once. The chain couples TRBV28 to TRBJ1-1; TRBD1 might be the D (5 bases). The germline V and J ends were trimmed by 7 bases and 5 bases, with 17 bases remaining between them. Germline V gene lookup returns CDR1 MDHEN and CDR2 SYDVKM. The CDR3 spans 14 residues. DNA of the CDR3: TGTGCCAGCACCATTGGGGCCTCGGGGACTGAAGCTTTCTTT. It yields the protein CASTIGASGTEAFF.

The gene calls are TRBV11-2 and TRBJ2-7, with a tentative D call TRBD2 (5 bases). Germline-derived CDR1 and CDR2 are SGHAT and FQNNGV. V lost 2 bases to trimming and J lost 1 base, with 12 bases between them. This CDR3 region has 15 residues. CDR3 loop: CASSLSHQRSYEQYF. CDR3 DNA: TGTGCCAGCAGCTTAAGTCACCAGCGGTCCTACGAGCAGTACTTC.

This clone was found a few times. The chain combines TRBV2 with TRBJ1-1; D remains ambiguous. This CDR3 is 13 amino acids long. With 7 bases removed from V and 1 base from J, the gap between germline ends came to 10 bases. From germline, CDR1 is SNHLY and CDR2 FYNNEI. The CDR3 loop reads CASNSLPNTEAFF. DNA for the CDR3: TGTGCCAGCAATAGCCTCCCGAACACTGAAGCTTTCTTT.